The rows below give T cell receptor beta chains drawn from one sample of a study of tumor-infiltrating lymphocytes in localized non-small cell lung cancer. TCRdb's copy holds only in-frame clones and misses some; the assay was immunoSEQ multiplex PCR. This table has under 20,000 clones, around two thirds appearing once. Sample: lung tumor tissue. Every receptor here comes from a human donor with non-small cell lung cancer. The CDR3 runs from the conserved cysteine through the conserved F or W. Fields, in order: D gene, V gene, J gene, clone size, CDR3 protein, CDR3 DNA. A D gene is named only where the DNA matches it firmly. Clone size is shown for a subset of rows, as once, few, many or a class of expanded clone.

TRBD1	TRBV6-6	TRBJ2-7	.	CASSGGQVNEQYF	TGTGCCAGCAGTGGGGGACAGGTGAACGAGCAGTACTTC
.	TRBV25-1	TRBJ1-1	.	CASSDSNRDTEAFF	TGTGCCAGCAGTGATTCCAACAGGGACACTGAAGCTTTCTTT
.	TRBV4-2	TRBJ2-7	.	CASSQEGSGVHEQYF	TGTGCCAGCAGCCAAGAAGGCTCGGGTGTGCACGAGCAGTACTTC
TRBD2	TRBV7-8	TRBJ2-7	.	CASSLEVAGGHSYEQYF	TGTGCCAGCAGCCTGGAGGTGGCGGGAGGTCACTCCTACGAGCAGTACTTC
.	TRBV4-2	TRBJ1-5	.	CASSQGQSSSQPQHF	TGTGCCAGCAGCCAAGGACAGTCGTCAAGTCAGCCCCAGCATTTT
.	TRBV7-8	TRBJ1-2	.	CASSPAGLYGYTF	TGTGCCAGCAGCCCAGCGGGTCTTTATGGCTACACCTTC
.	TRBV5-1	TRBJ1-4	.	CASSRVSWDTATNEKLFF	TGCGCCAGCAGCCGGGTCAGCTGGGATACTGCAACTAATGAAAAACTGTTTTTT
.	TRBV29-1	TRBJ1-1	.	CSVGGRGYAHGTEAFF	TGCAGCGTTGGGGGCCGAGGCTACGCGCACGGGACTGAAGCTTTCTTT
TRBD2	TRBV4-3	TRBJ2-7	once	CASSSQRGTEQYF	TGCGCCAGCAGTTCACAGCGGGGAACCGAGCAGTACTTC
.	TRBV18	TRBJ1-1	.	CASSQKGGVTEAFF	TGTGCCAGCTCCCAAAAAGGGGGGGTGACTGAAGCTTTCTTT
.	TRBV5-1	TRBJ2-2	.	CASTRGGLFF	TGCGCCAGCACTCGAGGAGGGCTGTTTTTT
TRBD1	TRBV12-5	TRBJ1-2	.	CASAASTGHYGYTF	TGTGCTAGTGCCGCCTCGACAGGGCACTATGGCTACACCTTC
.	TRBV5-1	TRBJ2-3	.	CASSLALGGPSTDTQYF	TGCGCCAGCAGCTTGGCCCTCGGCGGACCTAGCACAGATACGCAGTATTTT
TRBD1	TRBV11-3	TRBJ2-7	.	CASSLEGHRGYEQYF	TGTGCCAGCAGCTTAGAGGGCCACAGGGGCTACGAGCAGTACTTC
.	TRBV7-2	TRBJ1-1	.	CASSLASRITEAFF	TGTGCCAGCAGCTTAGCTTCGAGGATCACTGAAGCTTTCTTT
.	TRBV15	TRBJ1-6	medium-sized	CATSFRQNSPLHF	TGTGCCACCAGCTTTCGACAAAATTCACCCCTCCACTTT
TRBD2	TRBV5-1	TRBJ2-5	.	CASSLTAGGEETQYF	TGCGCCAGCAGCTTGACGGCGGGGGGCGAGGAGACCCAGTACTTC
.	TRBV12-5	TRBJ2-6	.	CASGLVGSSGANVLTF	TGTGCTAGTGGTTTGGTAGGGAGCTCTGGGGCCAACGTCCTGACTTTC
.	TRBV7-9	TRBJ2-7	.	CASSLVGPYEQYF	TGTGCCAGCAGCTTAGTAGGGCCCTACGAGCAGTACTTC
.	TRBV11-3	TRBJ2-7	.	CAVQDGSSYEQYF	TGTGCCGTCCAAGACGGAAGCTCCTACGAGCAGTACTTC
TRBD2	TRBV5-4	TRBJ2-5	few	CASSSGLAGGVTQYF	TGTGCCAGCAGCTCGGGACTAGCGGGAGGAGTGACCCAGTACTTC
TRBD1	TRBV30	TRBJ2-7	once	CAWSIGQAYEQYF	TGTGCCTGGAGTATCGGACAGGCCTACGAGCAGTACTTC
.	TRBV5-6	TRBJ2-7	.	CASSLVMRETYEQYF	TGTGCCAGCAGCTTGGTTATGCGGGAAACCTACGAGCAGTACTTC
TRBD1	TRBV2	TRBJ1-2	.	CASGTGRTGGYGYTF	TGTGCCAGCGGAACGGGCCGGACAGGTGGTTATGGCTACACCTTC
TRBD1	TRBV5-1	TRBJ1-2	.	CASSPKVDREPNYGYTF	TGCGCCAGCAGCCCCAAGGTCGACAGGGAACCCAACTATGGCTACACCTTC
.	TRBV6-5	TRBJ1-1	once	CASSYSQGETEAFF	TGTGCCAGCAGTTACTCACAAGGGGAGACTGAAGCTTTCTTT
.	TRBV18	TRBJ2-5	once	CASSPDRVQETQYF	TGTGCCAGCTCCCCCGACAGAGTCCAAGAGACCCAGTACTTC
.	TRBV5-4	TRBJ1-2	.	CASSLGRGDLTIYGYTF	TGTGCCAGCAGCTTGGGAAGGGGCGACCTAACTATCTATGGCTACACCTTC
.	TRBV7-2	TRBJ1-1	once	CASSYPDRNTEAFF	TGTGCCAGCAGCTACCCGGACAGAAACACTGAAGCTTTCTTT
.	TRBV4-3	TRBJ2-2	.	CASQRGLTGDLNTGELFF	TGCGCCAGCCAGAGAGGGCTAACAGGGGACTTAAACACCGGGGAGCTGTTTTTT
.	TRBV7-6	TRBJ1-4	.	CASSPDSAPPDEKLFF	TGTGCCAGCAGCCCGGACAGTGCCCCTCCGGACGAAAAACTGTTTTTT
.	TRBV19	TRBJ2-7	.	CASSISGTNSYEQYF	TGTGCCAGTAGTATCTCAGGTACGAACTCCTACGAGCAGTACTTC
TRBD2	TRBV5-6	TRBJ2-5	.	CASSSEKRGTTQETQYF	TGTGCCAGCAGCTCGGAAAAGCGGGGGACTACCCAAGAGACCCAGTACTTC
TRBD1	TRBV19	TRBJ1-1	.	CASSLQQGINTEAFF	TGTGCCAGTAGTCTCCAACAGGGGATAAACACTGAAGCTTTCTTT
.	TRBV13	TRBJ1-1	.	CASSSRTILDTEAFF	TGTGCCAGCAGCTCAAGGACCATATTGGACACTGAAGCTTTCTTT
.	TRBV7-2	TRBJ1-2	few	CASSLAVTGGILDGYTF	TGTGCCAGCAGCTTAGCGGTGACAGGCGGTATCCTGGATGGCTACACCTTC
TRBD2	TRBV18	TRBJ2-1	.	CASSPRREDLEQFF	TGTGCCAGCTCACCCCGGCGGGAGGATCTTGAGCAGTTCTTC
.	TRBV30	TRBJ2-2	.	CAWSEWASVRVTGELFF	TGTGCCTGGAGTGAGTGGGCTAGCGTTCGGGTCACCGGGGAGCTGTTTTTT
TRBD1	TRBV5-1	TRBJ1-6	.	CASSRTGDNSPLHF	TGCGCCAGCAGCCGGACAGGGGATAATTCACCCCTCCACTTT
.	TRBV6-1	TRBJ1-2	.	CASSARDPLNYGYTF	TGTGCCAGCAGTGCCCGGGACCCTTTAAACTATGGCTACACCTTC
TRBD1	TRBV11-2	TRBJ2-7	.	CASSPTGSDEQYF	TGTGCCAGCAGCCCGACAGGGTCAGACGAGCAGTACTTC
.	TRBV19	TRBJ1-2	medium-sized	CASSGIEGTGYGYTF	TGTGCCAGTAGTGGGATCGAGGGAACCGGCTATGGCTACACCTTC
.	TRBV4-3	TRBJ2-1	.	CASSQGYASYNEQFF	TGCGCCAGCAGTCAAGGGTACGCGTCCTACAATGAGCAGTTCTTC
.	TRBV5-4	TRBJ2-1	.	CASSLAGAGESGEFF	TGTGCCAGCAGCTTGGCGGGGGCAGGGGAATCGGGCGAATTCTTC
.	TRBV4-2	TRBJ2-1	.	CASSQDSQAGTRFGQFF	TGTGCCAGCAGCCAAGATAGTCAGGCGGGAACCCGGTTCGGGCAGTTCTTC
TRBD1	TRBV9	TRBJ1-2	.	CASTNFIPGQGVWLGYTF	TGTGCCAGCACTAATTTCATACCGGGACAGGGGGTATGGTTAGGCTACACCTTC
TRBD2	TRBV4-2	TRBJ2-7	.	CASSQGDGRNEQYF	TGTGCCAGCAGCCAAGGTGACGGGAGGAACGAGCAGTACTTC
TRBD2	TRBV5-6	TRBJ2-2	few	CASSSVLAGGHSGELFF	TGTGCCAGCAGCTCGGTACTAGCGGGGGGGCACTCCGGGGAGCTGTTTTTT
TRBD1	TRBV19	TRBJ1-5	.	CASSFAPTGGKQPQHF	TGTGCCAGTAGTTTCGCCCCTACAGGGGGGAAGCAGCCCCAGCATTTT